This T cell receptor (beta chain) was identified in a study of glioma-infiltrating T cells after dendritic cell vaccination. Trimming cost V 3 bases and J 6 bases, with 9 bases left between them. The CDR3 consists of 13 residues. Germline V gene lookup returns CDR1 LNHDA and CDR2 SQIVND (reference sequence). Time point in this sample: after dendritic cell vaccination, including at tumor progression/relapse. Up to 2 ug genomic DNA was used for TCRB CDR3 amplification. The assay was immunoSEQ multiplex PCR, and TCRdb's table has in-frame clones only and misses some. This table holds around 92,000 clones, about 85% found once.

Sequencing used blood, obtained after dendritic cell vaccination. The chain couples TRBV19 to TRBJ1-5; D is unresolved. The sequence was obtained from a human donor with glioblastoma. CDR3 coding DNA: TGTGCCAGTAGTATCGGTGGGAGTCAGCCCCAGCATTTT. This gives the protein CASSIGGSQPQHF.